The 21 T cell receptor beta chains reported below all come from one sample, sequenced in a study of control samples from healthy donors and cancer patients. Libraries were prepared by immunoSEQ multiplex PCR; TCRdb keeps only in-frame clonotypes and omits some of them. Of roughly 24,000 clones in the sample, 75% to 85% were seen once. Sequencing used PBMCs. These receptors were taken from a man in his fifties or sixties with colorectal cancer.

The CDR3 region is CASSRPPTGINEQFF. The CDR3 DNA sequence: TGTGCCAGCAGCCGACCCCCGACAGGAATCAATGAGCAGTTCTTC. The rearrangement joins TRBV5-5 to TRBJ2-1; TRBD1 is a possible D gene (6 bases). The CDR3 length is 15 residues. Germline loops: CDR1 SGHKS, CDR2 YYEKEE (reference sequence). V lost 4 bases and J lost 6, with 17 bases in between.

The chain recombines TRBV29-1 with TRBJ2-2, with 7 positions matching TRBD2. V lost 1 base and J lost 6; bases outside the gene matches: 8. Germline CDR1 reads SQVTM; CDR2 reads ANQGSEA. The CDR3 has 15 amino acids. The CDR3, as DNA: TGCAGCGTTGAAGTAAGGACTAGGGGTCCCGGGGAGCTGTTTTTT. Its protein is CSVEVRTRGPGELFF.

This rearrangement joins TRBV18 to TRBJ1-1; D unresolved. The CDR3 length is 12 residues. Germline V gene data show CDR1 as KGHSH and CDR2 as LQKENI. The V end was cut by 6 bases, the J end by 6 bases, with 11 bases between. CDR3 loop: CASSQGRAEAFF. CDR3 coding DNA: TGTGCCAGCTCGCAAGGGAGGGCTGAAGCTTTCTTT.

The gene calls are TRBV6-2 or TRBV6-3 and TRBJ1-5; D uncertain. Looked up from germline, CDR1 is MNHEY and CDR2 is SVGEGT. This CDR3 comprises 15 residues. Trimming shortened V by 5 bases and J by 0 bases, and 11 bases separated the two germline ends. CDR3 coding DNA: TGTGCCAGCAGTGGACGGTTTTTTAGCAATCAGCCCCAGCATTTT. It is translated as CASSGRFFSNQPQHF.

This clone was observed once. The chain links TRBV3-1 (or the pseudogene TRBV3-2) to TRBJ2-1; perhaps TRBD2 as D (6 bases). V lost 3 bases to trimming and J lost 1 base, with 10 bases between them. Germline assignment: CDR1 LGHDT and CDR2 YNNKEL (reference sequence). The CDR3 has 15 residues. The CDR3 sequence: CASSQGAGSYNEQFF. Here the CDR3 DNA reads TGTGCCAGCAGCCAGGGAGCGGGTTCCTACAATGAGCAGTTCTTC.

This chain uses TRBV9 with TRBJ1-5, with unresolved D. The germline V gene has CDR1 SGDLS and CDR2 YYNGEE. CDR3 size: 13 residues. Trimming took off 0 bases at V and 9 bases at J, with 10 bases between the two ends. The CDR3 DNA is TGTGCCAGCAGCGTAGGAAGTGAGGGGCCCCAGCATTTT. The encoded protein is CASSVGSEGPQHF. Full variable domain (rest looked up from reference TRBV9 and TRBJ1-5): DSGVTQTPKHLITATGQRVTLRCSPRSGDLSVYWYQQSLDQGLQFLIQYYNGEERAKGNILERFSAQQFPDLHSELNLSSLELGDSALYFCASSVGSEGPQHFGDGTRLSIL.

The V gene is TRBV6-5, the J gene TRBJ1-2; D uncertain. Germline V CDR1 and CDR2: MNHEY, SVGAGI. The CDR3 is 13 residues long. V was clipped by 5 bases and J by 3 bases, with 10 bases between them. CDR3 sequence reads: CASSPATDYGYTF. CDR3 bases: TGTGCCAGCAGTCCCGCGACCGACTATGGCTACACCTTC.

This chain uses TRBV7-9 with TRBJ2-3, with a weak D call TRBD2 (6 bases). The V end was cut by 4 bases, the J end by 0 bases, with 8 bases between. This CDR3 is 14 amino acids long. Germline V gives CDR1 SEHNR, CDR2 FQNEAQ (reference sequence). The CDR3 loop is CASSSGTSTDTQYF. CDR3 in DNA: TGTGCCAGCAGCTCAGGGACTAGCACAGATACGCAGTATTTT.

The V call is TRBV14, the J call TRBJ2-3, with 11 bases matching TRBD2. Germline loops: CDR1 SGHDN, CDR2 FVKESK. This CDR3 comprises 16 residues. J was trimmed by 4 bases and V by 4 bases; bases with no gene match: 7. CDR3 sequence: CASSRGTSGGADTQYF. The CDR3 DNA is TGTGCCAGCAGCCGGGGGACTAGCGGAGGGGCAGATACGCAGTATTTT.

The genes are TRBV19 and TRBJ1-2; TRBD1 might be the D (5 bases). The CDR3 contains 15 residues. V was cut by 4 bases and J by 5 bases, with 17 bases left in between. Germline CDR1 is LNHDA and CDR2 is SQIVND (reference sequence). CDR3 DNA sequence: TGTGCCAGTAGTAACGTCGGACAAGGTCTATATGGCTACACCTTC. Translated: CASSNVGQGLYGYTF.

The chain uses TRBV19 and TRBJ1-2; D is perhaps TRBD1 (5 bases). The CDR3 loop spans 13 amino acids. Trimming shortened V by 2 bases and J by 12 bases, and 16 bases separated the two germline ends. CDR1 and CDR2 from the germline V gene are LNHDA and SQIVND (reference sequence). CDR3 in DNA: TGTGCCAGTAGTATACCCCTGGGACCGATTGACACCTTC. Protein product: CASSIPLGPIDTF.

The DNA for the CDR3 is TGTGCCAGCTCACCGGAGCGCCAAGAGACCCAGTACTTC. As protein: CASSPERQETQYF. The rearrangement uses TRBV18 and TRBJ2-5; no clear D gene. The CDR3 runs 13 residues. V was pared by 3 bases and J by 1 base, with 6 bases between. CDR1 is KGHSH and CDR2 is LQKENI in the germline V gene.

V is TRBV5-1 and J is TRBJ2-1, with TRBD2 matching 9 bases. The CDR3 is made up of 13 amino acids. Germline V lookup: CDR1 SGHRS, CDR2 YFSETQ. V lost 4 bases, J lost 12 bases, and 8 bases stayed unmatched. This CDR3 is CASSPMSSGAQFF. The CDR3 region has the DNA TGCGCCAGCAGCCCCATGTCTAGCGGGGCGCAGTTCTTC.

The CDR3 spells CASSEESDRGLETQYF. CDR3 bases: TGTGCCAGCAGTGAAGAGAGTGACAGGGGTTTGGAGACCCAGTACTTC. This chain links TRBV2 with TRBJ2-5; 8 nucleotides match TRBD1. Trimming at V came to 1 base and at J to 5 bases, leaving 9 bases not matched to a gene. Germline CDR1 is SNHLY and CDR2 is FYNNEI. The CDR3 covers 16 residues.

V is TRBV5-1 and J is TRBJ1-4, with D perhaps TRBD1 (5 bases). V was clipped by 4 bases and J by 1 base, with 11 bases between them. This CDR3 has 15 residues. Germline-derived CDR1 and CDR2 are SGHRS and YFSETQ. The CDR3 DNA is TGCGCCAGCAGCCCGCAGACAGTAACTAATGAAAAACTGTTTTTT. Translating gives CASSPQTVTNEKLFF.

The rearrangement links TRBV7-9 to TRBJ1-5; 8 bases are a match to TRBD1. This CDR3 is 15 amino acids long. Germline V gene lookup returns CDR1 SEHNR and CDR2 FQNEAQ (reference sequence). V lost 5 bases, J lost 3 bases, and 6 bases stayed unmatched. The CDR3 region is CASSPGQGTNQPQHF. CDR3 DNA sequence: TGTGCCAGCAGCCCTGGACAGGGTACCAATCAGCCCCAGCATTTT. Together with reference TRBV7-9 and TRBJ1-5, the CDR3 gives the full variable domain: DTGVSQNPRHKITKRGQNVTFRCDPISEHNRLYWYRQTLGQGPEFLTYFQNEAQLEKSRLLSDRFSAERPKGSFSTLEIQRTEQGDSAMYLCASSPGQGTNQPQHFGDGTRLSIL.

The rearrangement links TRBV9 to TRBJ1-5, with a weak D call TRBD1 (5 bases). This CDR3 comprises 14 residues. Germline V gene sequence: CDR1 SGDLS, CDR2 YYNGEE. V lost 0 bases to trimming and J lost 6 bases, with 10 bases between them. CDR3 protein: CASSVDQGGQPQHF. DNA for the CDR3: TGTGCCAGCAGCGTAGACCAGGGAGGTCAGCCCCAGCATTTT. Full variable domain (remainder filled in from reference TRBV9 and TRBJ1-5): DSGVTQTPKHLITATGQRVTLRCSPRSGDLSVYWYQQSLDQGLQFLIQYYNGEERAKGNILERFSAQQFPDLHSELNLSSLELGDSALYFCASSVDQGGQPQHFGDGTRLSIL.

The chain couples TRBV18 to TRBJ1-1; D is unresolved. The CDR3 has 15 amino acids. Looked up from germline, CDR1 is KGHSH and CDR2 is LQKENI. V lost 5 bases and J lost 3, with 16 bases in between. The CDR3, as DNA: TGTGCCAGCTCATCTGACGTAGTGGAATACACTGAAGCTTTCTTT. This encodes CASSSDVVEYTEAFF. The full variable domain, in which reference TRBV18 and TRBJ1-1 provide the parts outside the CDR3, is NAGVMQNPRHLVRRRGQEARLRCSPMKGHSHVYWYRQLPEEGLKFMVYLQKENIIDESGMPKERFSAEFPKEGPSILRIQQVVRGDSAAYFCASSSDVVEYTEAFFGQGTRLTVV.

As DNA, the CDR3 is TGCGCCAGCAGCTCGGCGCCGGGCACAGATACGCAGTATTTT. The encoded protein is CASSSAPGTDTQYF. This sequence joins TRBV5-1 and TRBJ2-3; no clear D. Germline CDR1 and CDR2: SGHRS and YFSETQ. The CDR3 loop spans 14 amino acids. Trimming cost V 3 bases and J 1 base, with 9 bases left between them.

This clone was found a few times. V and J are TRBV5-1 and TRBJ1-1; D uncertain. The CDR3 spans 14 residues. With 4 bases removed from V and 4 bases from J, the gap between germline ends came to 14 bases. Germline CDR1 reads SGHRS; CDR2 reads YFSETQ. The CDR3 protein is CASSGGSDGTEAFF. The CDR3 nucleotides read TGCGCCAGCAGCGGAGGGTCCGACGGCACTGAAGCTTTCTTT.

In the case of this clone: A junction boundary mismatches the germline segment, possibly from a read error. CDR3 sequence reads: CASSIAFADTQYF. The CDR3 DNA is TGTGCCAGCAGCATAGCGTTTGCGGATACGCAGTATTTT. The chain couples TRBV7-2 to TRBJ2-3; tentatively, D is TRBD2 (5 bases). This CDR3 comprises 13 residues. In germline, CDR1 is SGHTA, CDR2 FQGNSA.